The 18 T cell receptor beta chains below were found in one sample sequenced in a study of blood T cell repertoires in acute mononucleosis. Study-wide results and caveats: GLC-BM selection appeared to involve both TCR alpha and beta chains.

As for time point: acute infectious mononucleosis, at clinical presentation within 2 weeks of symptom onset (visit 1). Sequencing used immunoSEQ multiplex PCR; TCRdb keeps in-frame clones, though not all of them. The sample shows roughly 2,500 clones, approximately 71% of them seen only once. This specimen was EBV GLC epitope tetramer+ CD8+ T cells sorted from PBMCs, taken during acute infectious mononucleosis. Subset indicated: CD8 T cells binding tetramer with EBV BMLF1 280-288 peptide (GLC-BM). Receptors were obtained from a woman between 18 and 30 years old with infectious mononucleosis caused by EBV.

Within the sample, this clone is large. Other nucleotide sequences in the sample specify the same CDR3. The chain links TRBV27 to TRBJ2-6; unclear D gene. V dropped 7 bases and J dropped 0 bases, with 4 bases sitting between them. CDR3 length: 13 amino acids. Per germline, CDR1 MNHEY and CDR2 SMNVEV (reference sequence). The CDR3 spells CASTPSGANVLTF. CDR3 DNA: TGTGCCAGCACCCCCTCTGGGGCCAACGTCCTGACTTTC.

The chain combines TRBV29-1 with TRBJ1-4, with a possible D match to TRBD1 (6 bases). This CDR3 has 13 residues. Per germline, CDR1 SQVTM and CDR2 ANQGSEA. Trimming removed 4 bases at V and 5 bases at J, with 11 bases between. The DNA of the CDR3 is TGCAGCGTTGGGTCACAGGGAAATGAAAAACTGTTTTTT. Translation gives CSVGSQGNEKLFF.

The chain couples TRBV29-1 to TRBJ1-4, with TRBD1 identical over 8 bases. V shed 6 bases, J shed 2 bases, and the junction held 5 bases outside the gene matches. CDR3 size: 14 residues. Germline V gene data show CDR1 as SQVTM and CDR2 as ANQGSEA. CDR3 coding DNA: TGCAGCGTGGGGACAGGATATACTAATGAAAAACTGTTTTTT. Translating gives CSVGTGYTNEKLFF.

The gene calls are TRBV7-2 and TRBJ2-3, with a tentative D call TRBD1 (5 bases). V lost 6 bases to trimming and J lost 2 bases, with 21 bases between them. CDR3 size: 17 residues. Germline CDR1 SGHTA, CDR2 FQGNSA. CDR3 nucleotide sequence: TGTGCCAGCAGTTTGATCCAGGGATCCCAATACACAGATACGCAGTATTTT. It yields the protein CASSLIQGSQYTDTQYF. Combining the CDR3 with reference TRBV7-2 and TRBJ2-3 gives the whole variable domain GAGVSQSPSNKVTEKGKDVELRCDPISGHTALYWYRQSLGQGLEFLIYFQGNSAPDKSGLPSDRFSAERTGGSVSTLTIQRTQQEDSAVYLCASSLIQGSQYTDTQYFGPGTRLTVL.

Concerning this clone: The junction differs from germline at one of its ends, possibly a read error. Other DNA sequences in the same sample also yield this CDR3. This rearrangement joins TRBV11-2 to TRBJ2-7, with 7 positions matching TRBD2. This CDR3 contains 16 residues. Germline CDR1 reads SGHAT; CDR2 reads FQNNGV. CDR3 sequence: CASCFAWVAGGNEQYF. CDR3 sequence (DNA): TGTGCCAGCTGCTTTGCTTGGGTAGCGGGTGGAAACGAGCAGTACTTC.

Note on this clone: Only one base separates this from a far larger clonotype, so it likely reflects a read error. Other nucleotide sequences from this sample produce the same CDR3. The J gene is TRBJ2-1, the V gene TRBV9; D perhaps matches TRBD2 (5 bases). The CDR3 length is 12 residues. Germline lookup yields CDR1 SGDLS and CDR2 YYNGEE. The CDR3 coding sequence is TGTGCCAGCAGCGTAGTCGGGAATGAGCAGCTCTTC. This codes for CASSVVGNEQLF.

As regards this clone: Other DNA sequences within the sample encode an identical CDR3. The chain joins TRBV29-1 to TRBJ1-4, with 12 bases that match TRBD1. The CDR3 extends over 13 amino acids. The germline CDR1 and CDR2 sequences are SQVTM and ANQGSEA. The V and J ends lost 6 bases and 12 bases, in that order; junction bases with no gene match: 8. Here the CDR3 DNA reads TGCAGCGTGGGGACAGGGGGCACTAATGAACTGTTTTTT. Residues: CSVGTGGTNELFF.

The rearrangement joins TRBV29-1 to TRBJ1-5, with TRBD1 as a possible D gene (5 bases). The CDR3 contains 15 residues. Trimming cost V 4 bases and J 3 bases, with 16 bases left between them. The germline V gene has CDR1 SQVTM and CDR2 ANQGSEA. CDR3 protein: CSVVADMDINQPQHF. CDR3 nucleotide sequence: TGCAGCGTTGTGGCGGACATGGATATCAATCAGCCCCAGCATTTT.

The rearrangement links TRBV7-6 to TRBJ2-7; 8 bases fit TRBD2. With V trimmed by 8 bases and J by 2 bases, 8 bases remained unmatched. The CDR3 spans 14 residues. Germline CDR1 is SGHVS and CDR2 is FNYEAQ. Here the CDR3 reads CASGAGANPYEQYF. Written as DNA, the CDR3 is TGTGCCAGCGGAGCGGGAGCCAACCCCTACGAGCAGTACTTC.

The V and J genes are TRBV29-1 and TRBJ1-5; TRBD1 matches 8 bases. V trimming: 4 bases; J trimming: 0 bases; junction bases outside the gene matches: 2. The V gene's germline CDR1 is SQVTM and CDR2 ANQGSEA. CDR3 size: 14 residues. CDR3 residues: CSVVDRDSNQPQHF. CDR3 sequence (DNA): TGCAGCGTTGTGGACAGGGATAGCAATCAGCCCCAGCATTTT. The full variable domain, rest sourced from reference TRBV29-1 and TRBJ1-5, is SAVISQKPSRDICQRGTSLTIQCQVDSQVTMMFWYRQQPGQSLTLIATANQGSEATYESGFVIDKFPISRPNLTFSTLTVSNMSPEDSSIYLCSVVDRDSNQPQHFGDGTRLSIL.

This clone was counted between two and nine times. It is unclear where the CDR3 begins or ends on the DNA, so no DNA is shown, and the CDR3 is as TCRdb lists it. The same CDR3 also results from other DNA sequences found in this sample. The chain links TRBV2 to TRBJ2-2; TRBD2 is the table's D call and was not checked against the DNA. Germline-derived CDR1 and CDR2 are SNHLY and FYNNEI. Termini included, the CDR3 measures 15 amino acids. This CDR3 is CASSSGLVAPGSCFF.

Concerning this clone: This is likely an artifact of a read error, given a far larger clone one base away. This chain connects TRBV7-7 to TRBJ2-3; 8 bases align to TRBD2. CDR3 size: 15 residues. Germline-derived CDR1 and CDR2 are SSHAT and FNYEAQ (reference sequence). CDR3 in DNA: TGTGCTAGCAACCCCCCGGGACTAGTGTCAGATACGCAGTATTTT. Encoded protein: CASNPPGLVSDTQYF. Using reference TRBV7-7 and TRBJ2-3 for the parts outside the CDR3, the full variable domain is GAGVSQSPRYKVTKRGQDVTLRCDPISSHATLYWYQQALGQGPEFLTYFNYEAQPDKSGLPSDRFSAERPEGSISTLTIQRTEQRDSAMYRCASNPPGLVSDTQYFGPGTRLTVL.

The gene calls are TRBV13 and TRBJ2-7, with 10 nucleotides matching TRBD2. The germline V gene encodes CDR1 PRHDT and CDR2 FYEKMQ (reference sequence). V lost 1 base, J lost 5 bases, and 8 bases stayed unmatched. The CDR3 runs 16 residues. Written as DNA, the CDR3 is TGTGCCAGCAGCTTAGCTTGGGTAGCGGGGGGAAACGAGCAGTACTTC. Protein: CASSLAWVAGGNEQYF.

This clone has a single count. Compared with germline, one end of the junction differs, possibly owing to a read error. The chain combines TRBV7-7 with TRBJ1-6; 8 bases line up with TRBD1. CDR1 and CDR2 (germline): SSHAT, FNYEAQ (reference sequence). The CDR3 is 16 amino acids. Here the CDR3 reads CASSQTTGEVQFTLHF. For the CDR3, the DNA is TGCGCCAGCAGCCAGACGACAGGGGAGGTCCAATTCACCCTCCACTTT.

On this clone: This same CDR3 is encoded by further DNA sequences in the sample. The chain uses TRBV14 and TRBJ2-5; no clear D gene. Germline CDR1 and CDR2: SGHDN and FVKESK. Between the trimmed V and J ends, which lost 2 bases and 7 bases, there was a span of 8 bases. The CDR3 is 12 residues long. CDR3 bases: TGTGCCAGCAGCCAATCCCCGGGGACCCAGTACTTC. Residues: CASSQSPGTQYF.

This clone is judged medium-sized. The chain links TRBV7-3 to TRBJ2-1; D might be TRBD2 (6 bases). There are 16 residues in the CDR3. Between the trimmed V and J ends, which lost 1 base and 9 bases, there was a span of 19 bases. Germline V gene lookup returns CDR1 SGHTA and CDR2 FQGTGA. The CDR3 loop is CASSLIVSGVAGEQFF. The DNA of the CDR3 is TGTGCCAGCAGCTTAATCGTTAGCGGTGTAGCAGGTGAGCAGTTCTTC.

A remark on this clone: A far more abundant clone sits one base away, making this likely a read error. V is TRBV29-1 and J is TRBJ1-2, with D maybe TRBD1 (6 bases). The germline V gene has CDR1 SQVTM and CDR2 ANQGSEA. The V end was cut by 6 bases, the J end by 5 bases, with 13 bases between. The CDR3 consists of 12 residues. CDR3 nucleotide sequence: TGCAGCGTGGGCAGGGGATTTTATGGCTACACCTTC. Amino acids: CSVGRGFYGYTF. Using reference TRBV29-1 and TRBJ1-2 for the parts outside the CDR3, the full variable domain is SAVISQKPSRDICQRGTSLTIQCQVDSQVTMMFWYRQQPGQSLTLIATANQGSEATYESGFVIDKFPISRPNLTFSTLTVSNMSPEDSSIYLCSVGRGFYGYTFGSGTRLTVV.

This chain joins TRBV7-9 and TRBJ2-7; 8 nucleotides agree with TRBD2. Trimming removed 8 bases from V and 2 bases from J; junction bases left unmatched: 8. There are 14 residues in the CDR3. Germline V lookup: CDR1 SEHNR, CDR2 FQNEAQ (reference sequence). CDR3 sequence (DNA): TGTGCCAGCGGAGCGGGAGCCAACCCCTACGAGCAGTACTTC. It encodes CASGAGANPYEQYF.